Detailed here is one TCR beta chain. The antigen is undetermined. The data derive from a study of cytomegalovirus exposure and HLA in healthy donors. Produced via immunoSEQ multiplex PCR; TCRdb's table is partial and in-frame only. The sample shows a few hundred thousand clones, nearly 90% of them seen only once. Study-wide results and caveats: The CMV antigen specificity of three CMV-associated chains was confirmed through in vitro analysis. Researchers catalogued approximately 170 TCR beta chains as cytomegalovirus-associated.

Donors came from a validation cohort of about 120 subjects, distinct from the first 666-subject cohort. Specimen: PBMCs. This clonotype originated in a woman between 18 and 30 years old in good health and CMV-seronegative.

The DNA for the CDR3 is TGTGCCAGCAAGGGACAGCCCTCCATGAACACTGAAGCTTTCTTT. Translating gives CASKGQPSMNTEAFF. The chain links TRBV19 to TRBJ1-1, with 7 bases lining up with TRBD1. V was clipped by 9 bases and J by 0 bases; unmatched bases: 10. Germline V lookup: CDR1 LNHDA, CDR2 SQIVND (reference sequence). The CDR3 consists of 15 residues.